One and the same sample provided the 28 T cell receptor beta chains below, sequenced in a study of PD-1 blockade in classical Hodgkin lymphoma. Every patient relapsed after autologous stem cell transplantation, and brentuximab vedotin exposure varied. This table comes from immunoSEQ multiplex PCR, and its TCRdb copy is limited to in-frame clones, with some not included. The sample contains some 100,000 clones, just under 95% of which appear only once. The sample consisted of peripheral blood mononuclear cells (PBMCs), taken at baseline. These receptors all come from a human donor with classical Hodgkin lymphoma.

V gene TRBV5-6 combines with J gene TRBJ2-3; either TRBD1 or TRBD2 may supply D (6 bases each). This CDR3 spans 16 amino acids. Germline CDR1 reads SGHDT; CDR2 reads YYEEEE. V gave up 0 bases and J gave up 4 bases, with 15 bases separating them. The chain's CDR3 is CASSLVGGANSDTQYF. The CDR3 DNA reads TGTGCCAGCAGCTTGGTGGGGGGCGCCAACTCAGATACGCAGTATTTT.

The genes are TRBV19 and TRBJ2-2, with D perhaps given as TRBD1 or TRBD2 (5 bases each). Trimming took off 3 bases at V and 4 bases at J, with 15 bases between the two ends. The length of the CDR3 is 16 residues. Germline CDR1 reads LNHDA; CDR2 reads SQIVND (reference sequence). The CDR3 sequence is CASSINEGLGTGELFF. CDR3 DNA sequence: TGTGCCAGTAGTATCAACGAGGGGTTAGGCACCGGGGAGCTGTTTTTT.

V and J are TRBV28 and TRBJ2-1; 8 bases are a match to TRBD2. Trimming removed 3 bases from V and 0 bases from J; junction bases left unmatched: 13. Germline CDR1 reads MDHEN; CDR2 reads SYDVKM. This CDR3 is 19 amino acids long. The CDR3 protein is CASSLEREWERDSYNEQFF. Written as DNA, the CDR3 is TGTGCCAGCAGTTTGGAGCGGGAGTGGGAGAGGGACTCCTACAATGAGCAGTTCTTC.

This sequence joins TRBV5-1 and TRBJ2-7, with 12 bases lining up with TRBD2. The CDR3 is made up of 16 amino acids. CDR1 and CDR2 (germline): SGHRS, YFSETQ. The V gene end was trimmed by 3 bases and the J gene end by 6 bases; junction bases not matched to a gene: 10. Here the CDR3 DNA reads TGCGCCAGCAGCTCTCGACTAGCGGGAGTATCCCCCGAGCAGTACTTC. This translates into CASSSRLAGVSPEQYF. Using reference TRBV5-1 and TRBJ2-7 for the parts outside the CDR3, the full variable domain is KAGVTQTPRYLIKTRGQQVTLSCSPISGHRSVSWYQQTPGQGLQFLFEYFSETQRNKGNFPGRFSGRQFSNSRSEMNVSTLELGDSALYLCASSSRLAGVSPEQYFGPGTRLTVT.

The CDR3 spells CASSIGGLDEAFF. The CDR3 DNA sequence: TGTGCCAGTAGTATCGGGGGGCTGGATGAAGCTTTCTTT. The chain joins TRBV19 to TRBJ1-1, with a possible D match to TRBD1 (6 bases). V was shortened by 3 bases and J by 7 bases, with 12 bases between the two germline ends. Germline loops: CDR1 LNHDA, CDR2 SQIVND (reference sequence). CDR3 length: 13 amino acids.

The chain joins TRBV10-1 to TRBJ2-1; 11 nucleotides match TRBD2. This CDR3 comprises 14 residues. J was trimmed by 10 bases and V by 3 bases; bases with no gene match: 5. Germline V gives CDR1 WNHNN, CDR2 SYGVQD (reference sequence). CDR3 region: CASSDLAGGGEQFF. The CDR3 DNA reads TGCGCCAGCAGTGACCTAGCGGGAGGTGGGGAGCAGTTCTTC.

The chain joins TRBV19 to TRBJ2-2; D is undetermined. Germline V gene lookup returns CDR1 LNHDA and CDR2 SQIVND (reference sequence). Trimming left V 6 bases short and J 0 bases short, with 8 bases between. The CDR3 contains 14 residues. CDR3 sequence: CASSLGPNTGELFF. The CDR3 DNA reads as TGTGCCAGTAGCCTTGGGCCGAACACCGGGGAGCTGTTTTTT.

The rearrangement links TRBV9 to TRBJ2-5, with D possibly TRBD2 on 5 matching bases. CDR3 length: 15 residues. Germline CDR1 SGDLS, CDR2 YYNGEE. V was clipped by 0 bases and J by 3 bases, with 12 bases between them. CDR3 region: CASSVGQREEETQYF. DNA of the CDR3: TGTGCCAGCAGCGTAGGGCAGAGGGAAGAAGAGACCCAGTACTTC. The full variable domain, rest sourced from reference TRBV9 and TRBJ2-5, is DSGVTQTPKHLITATGQRVTLRCSPRSGDLSVYWYQQSLDQGLQFLIQYYNGEERAKGNILERFSAQQFPDLHSELNLSSLELGDSALYFCASSVGQREEETQYFGPGTRLLVL.

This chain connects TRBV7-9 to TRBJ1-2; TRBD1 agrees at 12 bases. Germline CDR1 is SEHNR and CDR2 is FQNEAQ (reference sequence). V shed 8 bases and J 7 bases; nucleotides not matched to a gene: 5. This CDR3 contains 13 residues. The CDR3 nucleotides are TGTGCCAGCGGCACGGGACAGGGGGCTGGCTACACCTTC. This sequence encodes CASGTGQGAGYTF.

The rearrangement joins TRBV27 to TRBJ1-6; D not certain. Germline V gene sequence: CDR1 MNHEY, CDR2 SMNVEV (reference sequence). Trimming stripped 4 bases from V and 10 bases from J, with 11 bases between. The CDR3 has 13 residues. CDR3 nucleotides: TGTGCCAGCAGTTGGGGAGGGAAATCACCCCTCCACTTT. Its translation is CASSWGGKSPLHF.

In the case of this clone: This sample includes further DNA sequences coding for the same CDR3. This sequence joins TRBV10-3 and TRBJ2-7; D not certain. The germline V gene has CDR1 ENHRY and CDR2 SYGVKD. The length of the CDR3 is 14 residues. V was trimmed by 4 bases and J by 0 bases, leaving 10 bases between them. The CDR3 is CAISGQRSSYEQYF. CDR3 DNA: TGTGCCATCAGTGGGCAGCGAAGCTCCTACGAGCAGTACTTC.

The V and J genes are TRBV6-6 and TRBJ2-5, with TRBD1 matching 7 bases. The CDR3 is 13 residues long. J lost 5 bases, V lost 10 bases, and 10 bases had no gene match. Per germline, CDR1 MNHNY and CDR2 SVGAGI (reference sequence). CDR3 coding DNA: TGTGCCATCCTAGGACAGGCCTCGGAGACCCAGTACTTC. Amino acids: CAILGQASETQYF.

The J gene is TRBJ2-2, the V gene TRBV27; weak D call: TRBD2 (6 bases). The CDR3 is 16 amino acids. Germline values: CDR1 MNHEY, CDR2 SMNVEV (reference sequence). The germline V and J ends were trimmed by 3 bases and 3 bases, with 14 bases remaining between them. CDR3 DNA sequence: TGTGCCAGCAGTTTGTGGCTGGGACTGGACACCGGGGAGCTGTTTTTT. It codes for CASSLWLGLDTGELFF.

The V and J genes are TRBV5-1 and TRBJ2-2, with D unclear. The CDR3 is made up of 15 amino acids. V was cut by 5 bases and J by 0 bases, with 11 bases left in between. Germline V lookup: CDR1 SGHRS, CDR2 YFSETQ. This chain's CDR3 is CASSPRLTNTGELFF. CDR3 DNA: TGCGCCAGCAGTCCCAGACTCACGAACACCGGGGAGCTGTTTTTT.

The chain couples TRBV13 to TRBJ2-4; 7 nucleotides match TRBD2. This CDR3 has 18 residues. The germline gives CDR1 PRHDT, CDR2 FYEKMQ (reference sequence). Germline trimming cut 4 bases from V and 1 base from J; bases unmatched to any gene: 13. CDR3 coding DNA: TGTGCCAGCAGCTCGTTGACCGTCGGGGGGTCGGCCAAAAACATTCAGTACTTC. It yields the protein CASSSLTVGGSAKNIQYF.

As DNA, the CDR3 is TGCGCCAGCAGTGACGGCGGGGGGCTAGCCAAAAACATTCAGTACTTC. Amino acids: CASSDGGGLAKNIQYF. The chain carries TRBV10-1 and TRBJ2-4; TRBD2 matches 8 bases. Germline CDR1 is WNHNN and CDR2 is SYGVQD (reference sequence). The CDR3 contains 16 residues. V lost 3 bases, J lost 0 bases, and 4 bases stayed unmatched.

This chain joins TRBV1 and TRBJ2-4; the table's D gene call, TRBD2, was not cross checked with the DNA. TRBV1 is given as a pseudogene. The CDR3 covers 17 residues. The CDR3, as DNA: TGCACCAGCAGCCAAGCCTCGGTCGGGACTAAGGGGAACATTCAGTACTTC. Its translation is CTSSQASVGTKGNIQYF.

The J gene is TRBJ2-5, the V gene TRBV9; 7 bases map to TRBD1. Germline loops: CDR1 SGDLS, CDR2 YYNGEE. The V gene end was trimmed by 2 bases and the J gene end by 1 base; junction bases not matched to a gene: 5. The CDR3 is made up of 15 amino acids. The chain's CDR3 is CASSVTGQRQETQYF. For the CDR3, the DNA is TGTGCCAGCAGCGTTACGGGACAGCGCCAAGAGACCCAGTACTTC.

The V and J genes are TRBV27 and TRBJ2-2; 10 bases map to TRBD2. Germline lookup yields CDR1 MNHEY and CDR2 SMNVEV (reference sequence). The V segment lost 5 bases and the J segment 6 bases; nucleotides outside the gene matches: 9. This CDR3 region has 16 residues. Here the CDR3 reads CASSHKLAGFAGELFF. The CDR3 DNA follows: TGTGCCAGCAGTCACAAACTAGCGGGATTCGCCGGGGAGCTGTTTTTT.

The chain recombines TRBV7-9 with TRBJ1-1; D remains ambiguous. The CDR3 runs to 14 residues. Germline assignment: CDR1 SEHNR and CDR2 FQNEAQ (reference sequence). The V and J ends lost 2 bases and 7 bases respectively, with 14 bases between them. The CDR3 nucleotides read TGTGCCAGCAGCTTACAGGCTTGGGGTGGTGAAGCTTTCTTT. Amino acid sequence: CASSLQAWGGEAFF.

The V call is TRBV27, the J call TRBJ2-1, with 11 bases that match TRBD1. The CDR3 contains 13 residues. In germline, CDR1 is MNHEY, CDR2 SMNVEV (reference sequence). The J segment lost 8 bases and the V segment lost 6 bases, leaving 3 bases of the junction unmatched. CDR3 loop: CASRWTGGDEQFF. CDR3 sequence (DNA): TGTGCCAGCAGGTGGACAGGGGGCGATGAGCAGTTCTTC.

CDR3 in DNA: TGCGCCAGCAGCTCCCCAGGGGAATCTGGGGCCAACGTCCTGACTTTC. This encodes CASSSPGESGANVLTF. The chain is built from TRBV5-1 and TRBJ2-6, with D possibly TRBD1 on 6 matching bases. With 3 bases removed from V and 1 base from J, the gap between germline ends came to 11 bases. Germline assignment: CDR1 SGHRS and CDR2 YFSETQ. CDR3 length: 16 amino acids.

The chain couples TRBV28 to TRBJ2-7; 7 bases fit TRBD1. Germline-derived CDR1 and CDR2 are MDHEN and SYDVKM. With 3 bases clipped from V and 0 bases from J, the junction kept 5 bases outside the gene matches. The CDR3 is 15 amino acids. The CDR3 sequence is CASSLDRTYSYEQYF. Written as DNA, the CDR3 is TGTGCCAGCAGTTTGGACAGGACATACTCCTACGAGCAGTACTTC.

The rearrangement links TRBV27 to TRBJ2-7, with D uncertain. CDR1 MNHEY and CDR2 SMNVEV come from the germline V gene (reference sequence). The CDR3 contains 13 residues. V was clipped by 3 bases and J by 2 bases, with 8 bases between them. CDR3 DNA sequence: TGTGCCAGCAGTTTCCCTACCACCTACGAGCAGTACTTC. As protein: CASSFPTTYEQYF.

The CDR3 here is CASRKQGAGNTIYF. DNA for the CDR3: TGTGCCAGCAGAAAACAGGGAGCTGGAAACACCATATATTTT. The chain couples TRBV28 to TRBJ1-3; D might be TRBD1 (6 bases). Trimming stripped 6 bases from V and 2 bases from J, with 11 bases between. In germline, CDR1 is MDHEN, CDR2 SYDVKM. There are 14 residues in the CDR3. Full variable domain (outside the CDR3, taken from reference TRBV28 and TRBJ1-3): DVKVTQSSRYLVKRTGEKVFLECVQDMDHENMFWYRQDPGLGLRLIYFSYDVKMKEKGDIPEGYSVSREKKERFSLILESASTNQTSMYLCASRKQGAGNTIYFGEGSWLTVV.

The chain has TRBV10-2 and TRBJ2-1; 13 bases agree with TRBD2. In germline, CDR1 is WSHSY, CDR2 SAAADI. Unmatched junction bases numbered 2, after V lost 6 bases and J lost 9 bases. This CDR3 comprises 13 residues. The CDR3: CASRGLAGAEQFF. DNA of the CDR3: TGCGCCAGCAGAGGACTAGCGGGAGCTGAGCAGTTCTTC.

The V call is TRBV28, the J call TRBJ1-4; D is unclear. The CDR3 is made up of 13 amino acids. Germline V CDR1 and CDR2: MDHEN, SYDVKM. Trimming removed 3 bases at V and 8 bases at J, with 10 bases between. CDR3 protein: CASSLAGGEKLFF. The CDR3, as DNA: TGTGCCAGCAGTTTGGCAGGAGGAGAAAAACTGTTTTTT.

The CDR3 reads CASRAGRSYYEQYF. CDR3 coding DNA: TGTGCCAGCAGGGCGGGACGGAGTTACTACGAGCAGTACTTC. The chain combines TRBV28 with TRBJ2-7, with D possibly matching TRBD2 (6 bases). The CDR3 extends over 14 amino acids. V was clipped by 6 bases and J by 3 bases, with 15 bases between them. CDR1 and CDR2 (germline): MDHEN, SYDVKM.